This TCR beta chain was recovered during a study of early stage breast cancer tumors. Study findings and constraints: Blood repertoires resembled normal breast more than tumor. Compared with adjacent normal breast tissue, tumors showed 2 to 2.5-fold greater T cell density and higher clonality. Commonly generated sequences made up most enriched TCRB sequences shared between patients.

The protocol was immunoSEQ multiplex PCR, while the TCRdb copy is restricted to in-frame clones and leaves out a portion. The sample lists 40,000 to 60,000 clones, roughly 78% occurring once. This clone showed up just a few times. Its antigen is not known. Compared with germline, one end of the junction differs, possibly owing to a read error. This CDR3 comprises 14 residues. The germline V gene encodes CDR1 GTSNPN and CDR2 SVGIG (reference sequence). The source of this sequence is a person aged 40 to 50 with breast cancer. Sequences were obtained from blood. This rearrangement joins TRBV30 to TRBJ1-4; tentative D call: TRBD1 (6 bases). CDR3 sequence (DNA): TGTGCCTGGAGTGAACCCCCACGCAGGGGACGACGAATTTTT. This gives the protein CAWSEPPRRGRRIF.